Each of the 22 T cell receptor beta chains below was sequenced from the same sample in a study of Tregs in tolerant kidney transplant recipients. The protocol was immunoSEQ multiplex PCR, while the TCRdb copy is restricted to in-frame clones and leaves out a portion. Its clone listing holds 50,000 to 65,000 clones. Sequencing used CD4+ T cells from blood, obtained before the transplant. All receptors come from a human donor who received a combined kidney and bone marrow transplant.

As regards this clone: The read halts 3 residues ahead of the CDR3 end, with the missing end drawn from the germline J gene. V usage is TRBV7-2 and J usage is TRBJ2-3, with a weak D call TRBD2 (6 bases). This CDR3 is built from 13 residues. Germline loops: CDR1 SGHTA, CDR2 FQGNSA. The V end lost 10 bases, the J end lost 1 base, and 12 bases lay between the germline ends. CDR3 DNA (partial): TGTGCCACCGGGGGAGATGGCACAGATACG. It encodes CATGGDGTDT. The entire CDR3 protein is CATGGDGTDTQYF.

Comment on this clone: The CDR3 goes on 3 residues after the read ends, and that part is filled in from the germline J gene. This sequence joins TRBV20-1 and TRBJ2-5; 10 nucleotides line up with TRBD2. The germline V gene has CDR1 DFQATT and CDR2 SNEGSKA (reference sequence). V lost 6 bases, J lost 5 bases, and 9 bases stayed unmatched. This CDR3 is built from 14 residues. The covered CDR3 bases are TGCAGTGCCAGCAAAGCGGGGGGGTACGAGACC. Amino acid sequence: CSASKAGGYET. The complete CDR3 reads CSASKAGGYETQYF.

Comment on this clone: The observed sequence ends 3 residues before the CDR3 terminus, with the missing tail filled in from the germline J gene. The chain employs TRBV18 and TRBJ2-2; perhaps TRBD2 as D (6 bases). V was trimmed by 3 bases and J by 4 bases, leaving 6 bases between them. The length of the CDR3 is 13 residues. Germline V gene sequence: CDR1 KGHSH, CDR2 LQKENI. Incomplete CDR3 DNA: TGTGCCAGCTCACCCGGGGGCACCGGGGAG. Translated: CASSPGGTGE. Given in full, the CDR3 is CASSPGGTGELFF.

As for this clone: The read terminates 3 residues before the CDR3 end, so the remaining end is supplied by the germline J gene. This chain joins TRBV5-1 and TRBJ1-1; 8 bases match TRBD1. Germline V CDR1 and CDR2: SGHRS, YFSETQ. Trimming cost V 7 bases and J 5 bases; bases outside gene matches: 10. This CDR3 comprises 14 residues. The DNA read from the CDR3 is TGCGCCAGCCAATGGACAGGGATGGGGACTGAA. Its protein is CASQWTGMGTE. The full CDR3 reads CASQWTGMGTEAFF.

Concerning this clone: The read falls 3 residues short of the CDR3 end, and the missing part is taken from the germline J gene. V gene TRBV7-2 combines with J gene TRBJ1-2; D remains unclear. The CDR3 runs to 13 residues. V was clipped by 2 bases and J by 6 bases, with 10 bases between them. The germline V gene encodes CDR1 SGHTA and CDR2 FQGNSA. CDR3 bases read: TGTGCCAGCAGCTTACGAGGGTCGCATGGC. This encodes CASSLRGSHG. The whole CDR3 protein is CASSLRGSHGYTF.

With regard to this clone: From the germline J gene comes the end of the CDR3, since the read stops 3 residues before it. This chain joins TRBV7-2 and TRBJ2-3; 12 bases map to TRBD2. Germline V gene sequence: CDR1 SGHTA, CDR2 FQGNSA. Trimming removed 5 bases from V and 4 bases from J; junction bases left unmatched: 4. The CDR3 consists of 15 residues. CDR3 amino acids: CASSPRTSGADTQYF. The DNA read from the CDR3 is TGTGCCAGCAGCCCCCGGACTAGCGGGGCAGATACG.

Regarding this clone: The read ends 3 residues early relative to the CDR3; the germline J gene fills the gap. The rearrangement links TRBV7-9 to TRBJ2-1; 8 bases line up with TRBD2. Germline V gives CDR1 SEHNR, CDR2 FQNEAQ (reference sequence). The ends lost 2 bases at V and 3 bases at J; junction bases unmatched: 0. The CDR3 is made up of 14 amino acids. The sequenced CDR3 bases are TGTGCCAGCAGCTTACGGGGGGGCTACAATGAG. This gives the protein CASSLRGGYNE. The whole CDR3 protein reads CASSLRGGYNEQFF.

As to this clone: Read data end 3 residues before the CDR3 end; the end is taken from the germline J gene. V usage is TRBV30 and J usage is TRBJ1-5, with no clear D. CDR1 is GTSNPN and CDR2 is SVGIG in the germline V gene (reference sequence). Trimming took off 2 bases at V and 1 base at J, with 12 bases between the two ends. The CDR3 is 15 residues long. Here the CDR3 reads CAWSPWTGSNQPQHF. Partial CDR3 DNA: TGTGCCTGGAGTCCCTGGACGGGGAGCAATCAGCCC.

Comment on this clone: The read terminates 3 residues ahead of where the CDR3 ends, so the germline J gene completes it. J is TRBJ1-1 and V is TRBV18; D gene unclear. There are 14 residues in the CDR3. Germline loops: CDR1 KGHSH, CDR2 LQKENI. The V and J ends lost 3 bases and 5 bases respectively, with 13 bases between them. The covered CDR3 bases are TGTGCCAGCTCACCCAAGGGCCGAGGGACTGAA. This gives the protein CASSPKGRGTE. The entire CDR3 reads CASSPKGRGTEAFF.

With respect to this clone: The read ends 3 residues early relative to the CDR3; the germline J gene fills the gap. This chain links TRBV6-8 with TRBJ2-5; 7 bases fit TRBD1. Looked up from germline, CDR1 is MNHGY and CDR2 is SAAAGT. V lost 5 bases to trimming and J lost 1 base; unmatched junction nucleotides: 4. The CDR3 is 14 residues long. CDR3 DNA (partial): TGTGCCAGCAGTCTACCAGGGGGCCAAGAGACC. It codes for CASSLPGGQET. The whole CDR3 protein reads CASSLPGGQETQYF.

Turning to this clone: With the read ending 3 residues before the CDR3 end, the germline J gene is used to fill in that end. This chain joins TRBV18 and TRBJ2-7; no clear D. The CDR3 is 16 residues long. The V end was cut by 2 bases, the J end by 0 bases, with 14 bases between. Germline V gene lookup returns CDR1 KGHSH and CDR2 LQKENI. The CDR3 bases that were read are TGTGCCAGCTCACCAATTGGCTCCAGGAGCTCCTACGAG. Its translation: CASSPIGSRSSYE. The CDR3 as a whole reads CASSPIGSRSSYEQYF. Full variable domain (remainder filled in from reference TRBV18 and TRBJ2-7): NAGVMQNPRHLVRRRGQEARLRCSPMKGHSHVYWYRQLPEEGLKFMVYLQKENIIDESGMPKERFSAEFPKEGPSILRIQQVVRGDSAAYFCASSPIGSRSSYEQYFGPGTRLTVT.

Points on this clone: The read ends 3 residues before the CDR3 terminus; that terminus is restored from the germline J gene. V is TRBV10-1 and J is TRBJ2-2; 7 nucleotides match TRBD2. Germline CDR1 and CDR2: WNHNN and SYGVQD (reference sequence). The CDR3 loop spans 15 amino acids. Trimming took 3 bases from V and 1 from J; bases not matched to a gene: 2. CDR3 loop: CASSDPSGNTGELFF. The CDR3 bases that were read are TGCGCCAGCAGTGACCCTAGCGGGAACACCGGGGAG.

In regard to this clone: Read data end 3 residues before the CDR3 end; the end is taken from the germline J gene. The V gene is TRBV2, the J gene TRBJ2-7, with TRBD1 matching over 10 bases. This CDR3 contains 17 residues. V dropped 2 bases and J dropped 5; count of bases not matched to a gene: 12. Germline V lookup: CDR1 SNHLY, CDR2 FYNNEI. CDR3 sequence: CASSEPAQDRGMHEQYF. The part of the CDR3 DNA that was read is TGTGCCAGCAGTGAACCTGCCCAGGACAGGGGGATGCACGAG. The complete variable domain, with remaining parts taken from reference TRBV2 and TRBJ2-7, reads EPEVTQTPSHQVTQMGQEVILRCVPISNHLYFYWYRQILGQKVEFLVSFYNNEISEKSEIFDDQFSVERPDGSNFTLKIRSTKLEDSAMYFCASSEPAQDRGMHEQYFGPGTRLTVT.

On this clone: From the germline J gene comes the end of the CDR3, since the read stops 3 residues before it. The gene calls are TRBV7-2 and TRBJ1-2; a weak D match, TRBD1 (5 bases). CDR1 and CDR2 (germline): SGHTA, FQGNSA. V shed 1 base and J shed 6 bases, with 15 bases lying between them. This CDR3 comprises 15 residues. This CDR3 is CASSLVVGLTDGYTF. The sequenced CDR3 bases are TGTGCCAGCAGCTTAGTGGTGGGGCTTACGGATGGC.

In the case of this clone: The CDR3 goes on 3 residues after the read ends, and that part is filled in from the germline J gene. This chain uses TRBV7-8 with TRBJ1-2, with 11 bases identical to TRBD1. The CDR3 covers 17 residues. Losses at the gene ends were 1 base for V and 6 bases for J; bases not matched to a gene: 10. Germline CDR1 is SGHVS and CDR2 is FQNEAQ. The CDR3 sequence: CASSLGTGGRGVDGYTF. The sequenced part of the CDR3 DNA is TGTGCCAGCAGCTTAGGGACAGGGGGCAGGGGGGTCGATGGC. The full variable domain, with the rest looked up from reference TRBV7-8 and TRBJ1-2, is GAGVSQSPRYKVAKRGQDVALRCDPISGHVSLFWYQQALGQGPEFLTYFQNEAQLDKSGLPSDRFFAERPEGSVSTLKIQRTQQEDSAVYLCASSLGTGGRGVDGYTFGSGTRLTVV.

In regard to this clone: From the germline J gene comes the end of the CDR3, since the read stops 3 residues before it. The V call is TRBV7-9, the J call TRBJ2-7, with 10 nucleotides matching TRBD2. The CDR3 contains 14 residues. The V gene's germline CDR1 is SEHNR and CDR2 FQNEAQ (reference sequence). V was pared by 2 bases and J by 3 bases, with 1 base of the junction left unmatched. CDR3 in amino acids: CASSLRTSGYEQYF. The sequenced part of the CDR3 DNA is TGTGCCAGCAGCTTACGGACTAGCGGCTACGAG.

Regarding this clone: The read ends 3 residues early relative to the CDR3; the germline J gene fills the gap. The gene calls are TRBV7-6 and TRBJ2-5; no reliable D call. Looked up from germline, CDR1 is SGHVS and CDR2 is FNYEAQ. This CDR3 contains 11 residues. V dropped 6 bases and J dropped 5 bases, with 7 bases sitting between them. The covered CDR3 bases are TGTGCCAGCAGTTCCTCGGAGACC. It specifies CASSSSET. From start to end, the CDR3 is CASSSSETQYF.

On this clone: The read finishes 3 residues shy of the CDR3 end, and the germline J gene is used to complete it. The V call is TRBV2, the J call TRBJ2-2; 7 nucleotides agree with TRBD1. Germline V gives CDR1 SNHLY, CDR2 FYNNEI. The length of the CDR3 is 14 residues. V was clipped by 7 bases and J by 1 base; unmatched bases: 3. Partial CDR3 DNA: TGTGCCAGCACCCAGGGGGAGAACACCGGGGAG. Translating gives CASTQGENTGE. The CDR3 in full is CASTQGENTGELFF.

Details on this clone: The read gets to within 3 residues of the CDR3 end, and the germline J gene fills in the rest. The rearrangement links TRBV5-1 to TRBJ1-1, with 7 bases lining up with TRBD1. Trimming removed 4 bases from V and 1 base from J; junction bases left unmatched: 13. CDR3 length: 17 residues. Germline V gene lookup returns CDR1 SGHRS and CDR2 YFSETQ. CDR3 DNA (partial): TGCGCCAGCAGCCCACAGGGGTGGGTCGTCAAGAACACTGAA. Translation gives CASSPQGWVVKNTE. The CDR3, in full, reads CASSPQGWVVKNTEAFF. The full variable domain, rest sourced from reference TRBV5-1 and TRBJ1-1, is KAGVTQTPRYLIKTRGQQVTLSCSPISGHRSVSWYQQTPGQGLQFLFEYFSETQRNKGNFPGRFSGRQFSNSRSEMNVSTLELGDSALYLCASSPQGWVVKNTEAFFGQGTRLTVV.

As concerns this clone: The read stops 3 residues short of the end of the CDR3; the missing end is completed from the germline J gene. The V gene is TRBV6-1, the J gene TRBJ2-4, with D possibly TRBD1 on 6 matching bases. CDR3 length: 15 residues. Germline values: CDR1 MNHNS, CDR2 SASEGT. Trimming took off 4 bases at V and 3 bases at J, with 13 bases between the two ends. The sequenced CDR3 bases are TGTGCCAGCAGTGCTGGGGGCGCGGACAAAAACATT. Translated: CASSAGGADKNI. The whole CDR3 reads CASSAGGADKNIQYF.

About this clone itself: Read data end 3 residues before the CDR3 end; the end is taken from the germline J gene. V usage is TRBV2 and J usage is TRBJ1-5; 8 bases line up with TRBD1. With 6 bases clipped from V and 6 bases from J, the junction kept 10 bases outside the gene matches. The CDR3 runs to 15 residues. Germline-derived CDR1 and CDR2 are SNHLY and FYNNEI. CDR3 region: CASRGQDNRGQPQHF. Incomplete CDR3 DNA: TGTGCCAGCAGGGGACAGGACAATCGGGGTCAGCCC.

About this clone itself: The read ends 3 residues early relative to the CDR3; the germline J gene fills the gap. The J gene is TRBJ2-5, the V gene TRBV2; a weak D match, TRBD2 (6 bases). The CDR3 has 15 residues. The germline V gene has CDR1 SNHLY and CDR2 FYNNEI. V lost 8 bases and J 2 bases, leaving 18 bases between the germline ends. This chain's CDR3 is CASLLAPTTQETQYF. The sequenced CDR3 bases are TGTGCCAGCCTACTAGCACCAACAACTCAAGAGACC.